These 5 T cell receptor beta chains originate from one sample sequenced in a study of monozygotic twins with inflammatory bowel disease. TCRdb re-called the 5' RACE reads; every CDR3 protein appears as one record, without DNA. The sample includes some 440,000 distinct CDR3 sequences. Sequences were obtained from blood. These receptors came from a human donor with ulcerative colitis or Crohn's disease, or a healthy co-twin of an affected twin (not recorded which).

The V gene is TRBV5-1, the J gene TRBJ2-1; TCRdb calls TRBD2, which cannot be checked without DNA. The CDR3 has 15 residues. Germline CDR1 reads SGHRS; CDR2 reads YFSETQ. CDR3 protein: CASSLGMTSGNEQFF.

The V gene is TRBV20-1, the J gene TRBJ2-2; the D gene TCRdb calls, TRBD2, cannot be checked with no DNA. CDR1 and CDR2 (germline): DFQATT, SNEGSKA (reference sequence). The CDR3 is made up of 22 amino acids. CDR3 protein: CSARDQGYDPRWTSYNTGELFF.

The rearrangement uses TRBV29-1 and TRBJ1-3; lacking DNA, the TRBD1 call made by TCRdb goes unchecked. The CDR3 runs 16 residues. Germline loops: CDR1 SQVTM, CDR2 ANQGSEA. CDR3 sequence reads: CSVVEGFRGSGNTIYF.

The chain has TRBV20-1 and TRBJ1-1. The CDR3 contains 13 residues. Germline CDR1 DFQATT, CDR2 SNEGSKA (reference sequence). The CDR3 here is CSARDRIGTEAFF.

The V gene is TRBV4-1, the J gene TRBJ1-2. This CDR3 has 15 amino acids. From germline, CDR1 is MGHRA and CDR2 YSYEKL. The CDR3 loop is CASSQMGRRVDGYTF.